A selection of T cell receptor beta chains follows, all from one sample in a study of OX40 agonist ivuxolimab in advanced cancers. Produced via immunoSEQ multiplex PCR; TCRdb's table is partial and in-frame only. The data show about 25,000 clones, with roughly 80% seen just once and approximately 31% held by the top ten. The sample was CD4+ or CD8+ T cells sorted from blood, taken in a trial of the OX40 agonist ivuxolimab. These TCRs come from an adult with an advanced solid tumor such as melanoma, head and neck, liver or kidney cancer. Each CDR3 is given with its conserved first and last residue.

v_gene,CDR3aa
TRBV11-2,CASSIHPAYEQYF
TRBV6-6,CASSGVLAGTEQYF
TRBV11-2,CASSEYYEQYF
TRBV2,CASMGIPNTDTQYF
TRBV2,CASRLRGQAATNEKLFF
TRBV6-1,CATRASYGYTF
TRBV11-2,CASSLDPDMGGNEQFF
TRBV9,CASSVVSSVSNYYNEQFF
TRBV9,CASSAGTGPYEQYF
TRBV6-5,CASSYDEFNEQFF
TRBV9,CASSVGAGSYEQYF
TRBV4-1,CASSQYVGTGPAGYTF
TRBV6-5,CASSLDRGHEQYF
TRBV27,CASSLSFGGPVHQPQHF
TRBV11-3,CASSDGLAGVETQYF
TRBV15,CATSRGSGKGFNQPQHF
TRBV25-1,CASSESWTGGDEKLFF
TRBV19,CASSIDGGSNYGYTF
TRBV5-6,CASSLGGNTEAFF
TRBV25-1,CASSLGASGGNTGELFF
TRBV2,CASSGGLAGVDETQYF
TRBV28,CASSPRQVYYGYTF
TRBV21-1,CASSTGTGRSPLHF
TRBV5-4,CASSPGSGGYEQYF
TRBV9,CASSVDGASGGQETQYF
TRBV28,CASSPPWDNSYEQYF
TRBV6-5,CASTDNRERREQYF
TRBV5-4,CASRLWGGPGELFF
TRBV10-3,CAIRPGTGSGAFQYF
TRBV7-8,CASSVSSYEQYF
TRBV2,CASSLYRGHNEQFF
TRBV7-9,CASSNSGTSGIVEQFF